This TCR beta chain was sequenced during a study of blood T cell repertoires in COVID-19 (dated by TCRdb to 2020 to 2021). As for the study more broadly: Samples from collaborators originated in the United States, Italy and Spain and spanned both the acute and convalescent phases of COVID-19. The material from the prospective study consisted of cDNA or gDNA derived from T cells, B-cell-depleted T cells, or PBMCs. The dataset comprised deeply sampled blood TCRbeta repertoires from subjects exposed to, actively infected with, or recovered from COVID-19. A freely available public database, intended as a resource for researchers studying the immune response to SARS-CoV-2, is where the repertoires were released. Samples were obtained from the ongoing ImmuneRACE study (first 160 participants) and from 1,254 subjects provided by 6 global collaborators. Nearly every sample came with metadata listing a de-identified subject ID, COVID-19 status, age in years and sex. Where HLA class I and class II types were available, the types were taken from metadata supplied by the sample provider, not from assay-based typing.

Trimming takes 1 base from V and 4 bases from J, and the germline ends sit 14 bases apart. The germline V gene yields MGHRA for CDR1 and YSYEKL for CDR2. Measured from the cysteine to the phenylalanine, the CDR3 is 15 residues long. The DNA shown is the 45-base CDR3, in frame from base 1. Regarding this clone: Its antigen is not yet known. No base quality information exists; no much larger clone differs at one position.

TCRbeta CDR3 regions were amplified from genomic DNA using the immunoSEQ Assay, a bias-controlled multiplex PCR. The authors processed their data as follows. The number of nucleated cells in each sample was estimated by amplification of reference gene primers within the assay. To quantify the absolute abundance of each unique TCRbeta CDR3 rearrangement, sequence reads were collapsed and filtered. Productive Simpson clonality was computed per sample as the square root of Simpson's diversity index over productive rearrangements. Imported from immuneACCESS, the table was reduced by TCRdb to in-frame sequences with V and J called. These copies leave out some clones; in studies compared against another copy, an unresolved V gene accounts for under half, and the cause of the remainder is not known. V and J calls and clone size follow that table, whereas D and trimming were derived from the DNA. Recorded for this sample are 150,000 or so clones; roughly 86% of them occurred a single time. Jointly, the top ten make up 13% to 15% of the sample.

The paper's findings and limits, for the study overall: The amount of clinical and demographic metadata varied by source and participant and was provided uncurated.

Whole blood was collected in K2EDTA tubes by collaborating institutions according to the institutions' own protocols. For TCRbeta analysis, collaborators shipped samples in one of three forms: frozen whole blood, isolated PBMCs, or DNA extracted from either of those sample types. Sequencing used peripheral blood. The chain is assembled from TRBV4-1 and TRBJ2-7; a weak D assignment points to TRBD1 (7 bases agree). The sequence came from a human donor with acute or convalescent COVID-19. The donor label of this sample is uncertain. The DNA sequence is as follows: TGCGCCAGCAGCCAAGCGGTTCAGGGGGGATACGAGCAGTACTTC. It specifies CASSQAVQGGYEQYF.